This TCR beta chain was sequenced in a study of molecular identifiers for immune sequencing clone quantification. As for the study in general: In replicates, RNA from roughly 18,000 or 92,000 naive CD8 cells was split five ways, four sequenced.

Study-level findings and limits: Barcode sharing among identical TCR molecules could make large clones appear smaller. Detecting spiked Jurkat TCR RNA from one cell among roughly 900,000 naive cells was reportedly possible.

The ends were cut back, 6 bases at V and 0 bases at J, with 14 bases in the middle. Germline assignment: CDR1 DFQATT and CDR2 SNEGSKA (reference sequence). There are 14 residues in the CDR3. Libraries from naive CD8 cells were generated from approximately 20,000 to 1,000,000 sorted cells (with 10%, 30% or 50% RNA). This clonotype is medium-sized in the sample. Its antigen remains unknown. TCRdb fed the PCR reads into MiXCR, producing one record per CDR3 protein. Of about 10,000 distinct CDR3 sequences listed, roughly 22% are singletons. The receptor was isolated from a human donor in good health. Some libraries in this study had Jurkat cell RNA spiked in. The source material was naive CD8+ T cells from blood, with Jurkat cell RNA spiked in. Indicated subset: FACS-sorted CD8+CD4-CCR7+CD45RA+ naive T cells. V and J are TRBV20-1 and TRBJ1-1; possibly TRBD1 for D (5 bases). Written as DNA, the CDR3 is TGCAGTGCCAACCCAGACAGCATGAACACTGAAGCTTTCTTT. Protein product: CSANPDSMNTEAFF.